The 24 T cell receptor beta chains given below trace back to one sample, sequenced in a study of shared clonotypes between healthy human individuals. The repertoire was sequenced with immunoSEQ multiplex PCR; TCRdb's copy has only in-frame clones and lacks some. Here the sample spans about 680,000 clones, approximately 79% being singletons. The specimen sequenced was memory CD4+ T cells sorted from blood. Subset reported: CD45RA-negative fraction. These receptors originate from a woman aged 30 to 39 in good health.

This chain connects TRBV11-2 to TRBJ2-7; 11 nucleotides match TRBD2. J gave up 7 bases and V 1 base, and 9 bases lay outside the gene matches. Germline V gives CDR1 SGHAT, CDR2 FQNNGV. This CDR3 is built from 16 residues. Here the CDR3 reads CASSLVTSGGRGEQYF. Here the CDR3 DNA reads TGTGCCAGCAGCTTAGTAACTAGCGGGGGCCGAGGGGAGCAGTACTTC. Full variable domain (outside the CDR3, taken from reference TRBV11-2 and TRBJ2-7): EAGVAQSPRYKIIEKRQSVAFWCNPISGHATLYWYQQILGQGPKLLIQFQNNGVVDDSQLPKDRFSAERLKGVDSTLKIQPAKLEDSAVYLCASSLVTSGGRGEQYFGPGTRLTVT.

CDR3 coding DNA: TGCAGTGCTGGTCCGCGGGAGCAGTACTTC. Residues: CSAGPREQYF. This sequence joins TRBV20-1 and TRBJ2-5, with 7 bases matching TRBD2. This CDR3 spans 10 amino acids. The ends lost 5 bases at V and 11 bases at J; junction bases unmatched: 5. The germline V gene encodes CDR1 DFQATT and CDR2 SNEGSKA (reference sequence).

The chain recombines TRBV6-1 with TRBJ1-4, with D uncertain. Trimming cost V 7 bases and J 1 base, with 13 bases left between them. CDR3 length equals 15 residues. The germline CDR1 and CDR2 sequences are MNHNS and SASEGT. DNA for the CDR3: TGTGCCAGCACCAGAACGCTGGAAACTAATGAAAAACTGTTTTTT. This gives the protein CASTRTLETNEKLFF.

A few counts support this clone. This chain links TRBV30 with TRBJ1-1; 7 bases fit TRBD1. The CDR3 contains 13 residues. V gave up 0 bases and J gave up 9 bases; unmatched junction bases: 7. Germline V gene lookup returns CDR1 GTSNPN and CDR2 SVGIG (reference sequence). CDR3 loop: CAWSVPDRLKAFF. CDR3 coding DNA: TGTGCCTGGAGTGTACCGGACAGGTTAAAAGCTTTCTTT. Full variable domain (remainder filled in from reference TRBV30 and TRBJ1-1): SQTIHQWPATLVQPVGSPLSLECTVEGTSNPNLYWYRQAAGRGLQLLFYSVGIGQISSEVPQNLSASRPQDRQFILSSKKLLLSDSGFYLCAWSVPDRLKAFFGQGTRLTVV.

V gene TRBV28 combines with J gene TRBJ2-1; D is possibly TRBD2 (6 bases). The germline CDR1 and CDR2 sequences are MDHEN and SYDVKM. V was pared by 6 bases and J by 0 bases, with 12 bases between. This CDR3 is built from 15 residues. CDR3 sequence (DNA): TGTGCCAGCAGACCTCCGACTAGCTCCTACAATGAGCAGTTCTTC. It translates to CASRPPTSSYNEQFF. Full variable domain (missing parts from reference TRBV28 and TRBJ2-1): DVKVTQSSRYLVKRTGEKVFLECVQDMDHENMFWYRQDPGLGLRLIYFSYDVKMKEKGDIPEGYSVSREKKERFSLILESASTNQTSMYLCASRPPTSSYNEQFFGPGTRLTVL.

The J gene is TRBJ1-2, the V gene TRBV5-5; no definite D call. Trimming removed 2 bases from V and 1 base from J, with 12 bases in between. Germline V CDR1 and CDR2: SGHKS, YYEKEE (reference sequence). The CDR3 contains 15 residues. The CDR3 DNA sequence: TGTGCCAGCAGCTTTAGTTTGAGCCTTAACTATGGCTACACCTTC. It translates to CASSFSLSLNYGYTF.

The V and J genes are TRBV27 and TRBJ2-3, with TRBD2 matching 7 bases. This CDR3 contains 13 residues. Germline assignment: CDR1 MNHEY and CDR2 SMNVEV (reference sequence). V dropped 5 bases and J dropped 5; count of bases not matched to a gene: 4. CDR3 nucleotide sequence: TGTGCCAGCAGTGCGGGGGATAGAGATACGCAGTATTTT. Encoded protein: CASSAGDRDTQYF.

CDR3 sequence reads: CASSMGTSVETQYF. The DNA for the CDR3 is TGTGCCAGTAGTATGGGGACTAGCGTTGAGACCCAGTACTTC. The chain uses TRBV19 and TRBJ2-5; 10 bases match TRBD2. CDR1 is LNHDA, CDR2 SQIVND, per germline (reference sequence). This CDR3 spans 14 amino acids. The V gene end was trimmed by 3 bases and the J gene end by 5 bases; junction bases not matched to a gene: 3.

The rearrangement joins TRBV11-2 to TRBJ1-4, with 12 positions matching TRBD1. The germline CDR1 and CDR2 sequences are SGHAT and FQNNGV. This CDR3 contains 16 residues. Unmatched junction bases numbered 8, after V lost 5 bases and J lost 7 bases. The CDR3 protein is CASSKPGQGASEKLFF. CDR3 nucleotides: TGTGCCAGCAGCAAACCGGGACAGGGGGCTAGTGAAAAACTGTTTTTT.

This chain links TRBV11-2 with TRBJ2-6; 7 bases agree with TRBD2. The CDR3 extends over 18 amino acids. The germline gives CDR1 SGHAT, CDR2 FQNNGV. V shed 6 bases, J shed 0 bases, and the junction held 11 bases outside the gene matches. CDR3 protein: CASRLGRGTRSGANVLTF. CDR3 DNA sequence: TGTGCCAGCAGGCTAGGGAGGGGAACCCGCTCTGGGGCCAACGTCCTGACTTTC.

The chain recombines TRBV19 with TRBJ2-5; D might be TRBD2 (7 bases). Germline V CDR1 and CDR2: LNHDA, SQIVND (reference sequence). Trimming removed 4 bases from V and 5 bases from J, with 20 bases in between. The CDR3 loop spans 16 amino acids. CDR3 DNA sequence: TGTGCCAGTAGTAGGGGGGGCGACCAACAGGGTGAGACCCAGTACTTC. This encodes CASSRGGDQQGETQYF.

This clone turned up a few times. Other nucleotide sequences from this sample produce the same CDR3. Written as DNA, the CDR3 is TGTGCCAGCAGTGAGACAGGGGATCAGCCCCAGCATTTT. Protein: CASSETGDQPQHF. This chain joins TRBV2 and TRBJ1-5; 8 bases are shared with TRBD1. The CDR3 covers 13 residues. V trimming: 3 bases; J trimming: 5 bases; junction bases outside the gene matches: 0. Germline V gene data show CDR1 as SNHLY and CDR2 as FYNNEI.

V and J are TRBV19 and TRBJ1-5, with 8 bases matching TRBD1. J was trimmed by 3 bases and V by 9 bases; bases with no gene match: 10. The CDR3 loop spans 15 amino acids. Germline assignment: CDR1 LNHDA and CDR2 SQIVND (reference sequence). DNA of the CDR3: TGTGCCAGCACACCGCAGGGGGCGGACAATCAGCCCCAGCATTTT. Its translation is CASTPQGADNQPQHF.

CDR3 in DNA: TGTGCCAGCACCTGGGCTCGCGCCATGAACACTGAAGCTTTCTTT. Amino acid sequence: CASTWARAMNTEAFF. The chain combines TRBV28 with TRBJ1-1; D call uncertain. CDR3 size: 15 residues. Germline V lookup: CDR1 MDHEN, CDR2 SYDVKM. The V and J ends lost 7 bases and 0 bases respectively, with 15 bases between them. The whole variable domain, remainder taken from reference TRBV28 and TRBJ1-1, is DVKVTQSSRYLVKRTGEKVFLECVQDMDHENMFWYRQDPGLGLRLIYFSYDVKMKEKGDIPEGYSVSREKKERFSLILESASTNQTSMYLCASTWARAMNTEAFFGQGTRLTVV.

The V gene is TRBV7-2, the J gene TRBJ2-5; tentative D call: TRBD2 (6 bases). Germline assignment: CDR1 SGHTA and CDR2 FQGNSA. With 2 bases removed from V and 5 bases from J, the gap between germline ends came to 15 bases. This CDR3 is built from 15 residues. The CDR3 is CASSLSAGSIETQYF. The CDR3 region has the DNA TGTGCCAGCAGCTTATCGGCGGGATCCATTGAGACCCAGTACTTC.

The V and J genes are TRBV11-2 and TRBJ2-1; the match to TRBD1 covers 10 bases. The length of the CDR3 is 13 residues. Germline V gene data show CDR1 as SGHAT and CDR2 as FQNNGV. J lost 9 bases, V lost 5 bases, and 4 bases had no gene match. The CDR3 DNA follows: TGTGCCAGCAGCATGGACAGGGGGACTGAGCAGTTCTTC. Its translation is CASSMDRGTEQFF.

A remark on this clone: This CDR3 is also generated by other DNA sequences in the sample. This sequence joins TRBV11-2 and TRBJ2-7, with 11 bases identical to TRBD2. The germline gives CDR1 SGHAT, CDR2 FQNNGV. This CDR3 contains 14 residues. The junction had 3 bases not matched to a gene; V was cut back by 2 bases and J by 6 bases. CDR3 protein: CASSLRLAGGEQYF. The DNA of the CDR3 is TGTGCCAGCAGCTTAAGGCTAGCGGGAGGCGAGCAGTACTTC.

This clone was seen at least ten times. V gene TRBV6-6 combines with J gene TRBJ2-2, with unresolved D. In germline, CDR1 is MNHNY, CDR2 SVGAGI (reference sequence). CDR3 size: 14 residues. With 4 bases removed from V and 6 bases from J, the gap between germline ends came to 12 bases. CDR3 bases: TGTGCCAGCAGTTCGGCAGGTCAGCCCGGGGAGCTGTTTTTT. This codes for CASSSAGQPGELFF.

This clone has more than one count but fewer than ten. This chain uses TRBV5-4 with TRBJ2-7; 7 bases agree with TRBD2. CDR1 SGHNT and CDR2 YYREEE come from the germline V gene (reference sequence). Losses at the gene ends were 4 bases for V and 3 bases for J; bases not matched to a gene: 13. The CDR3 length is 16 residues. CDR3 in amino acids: CASSRWGLADIYEQYF. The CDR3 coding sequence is TGTGCCAGCAGCCGCTGGGGTCTAGCGGATATCTACGAGCAGTACTTC.

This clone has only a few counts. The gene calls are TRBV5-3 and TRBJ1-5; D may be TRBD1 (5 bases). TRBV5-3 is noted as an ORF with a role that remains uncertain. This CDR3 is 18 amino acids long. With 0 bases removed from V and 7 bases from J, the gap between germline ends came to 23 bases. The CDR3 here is CARSLVWAGLGRRQPQHF. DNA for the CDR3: TGTGCCAGAAGCTTGGTATGGGCAGGGCTCGGGCGAAGGCAGCCCCAGCATTTT.

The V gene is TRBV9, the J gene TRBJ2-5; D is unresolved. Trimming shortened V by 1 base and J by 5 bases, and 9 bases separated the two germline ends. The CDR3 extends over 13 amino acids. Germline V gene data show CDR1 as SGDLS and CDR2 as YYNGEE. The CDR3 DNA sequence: TGTGCCAGCAGCGTATTTCCCGGGGAGACCCAGTACTTC. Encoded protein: CASSVFPGETQYF.

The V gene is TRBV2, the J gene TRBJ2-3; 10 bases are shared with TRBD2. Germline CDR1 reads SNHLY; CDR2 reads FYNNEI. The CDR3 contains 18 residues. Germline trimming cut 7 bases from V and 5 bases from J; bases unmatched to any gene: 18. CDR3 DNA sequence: TGTGCCAGCACTCGAATTAGCATAGCGGGGGGCAAGGGAGATACGCAGTATTTT. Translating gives CASTRISIAGGKGDTQYF.

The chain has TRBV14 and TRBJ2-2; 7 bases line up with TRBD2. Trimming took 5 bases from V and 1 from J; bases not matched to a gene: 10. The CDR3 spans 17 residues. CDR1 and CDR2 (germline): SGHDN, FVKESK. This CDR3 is CASSARLLARNTGELFF. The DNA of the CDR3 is TGTGCCAGCAGCGCCCGGTTACTAGCGAGGAACACCGGGGAGCTGTTTTTT.

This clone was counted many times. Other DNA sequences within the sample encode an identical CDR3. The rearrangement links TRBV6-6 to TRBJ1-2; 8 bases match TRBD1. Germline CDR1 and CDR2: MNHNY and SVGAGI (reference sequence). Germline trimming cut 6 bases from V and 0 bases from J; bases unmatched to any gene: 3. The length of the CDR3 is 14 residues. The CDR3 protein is CASSPQGANYGYTF. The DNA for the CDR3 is TGTGCCAGCAGCCCACAGGGGGCTAACTATGGCTACACCTTC.